This T cell receptor beta chain is drawn from a study of blood T cells in healthy people across ages. Study observations and caveats: The recorded TCR beta diversity per million T cells decreased in a roughly linear manner with age.

Isolating PBMCs gave at least 7 million of these cells per sample. Extracted total RNA amounted to at least 5.5 micrograms for each sample. Then a second PCR, running roughly 6 to 11 cycles, was carried out with a sample-barcoded 5' primer and a J-beta primer mix. TCRdb reanalysed the 5' RACE reads using MiXCR and keeps one entry per CDR3 protein. The table includes hundreds of thousands of distinct CDR3 sequences, around 45% detected once. This clonotype was seen a few times. Its target is unknown. The CDR3 loop spans 15 amino acids. After removal of 5 bases from V and 5 bases from J, the junction contained 11 bases not matched to a gene.

The V call is TRBV12-3 or TRBV12-4, the J call TRBJ1-2; TRBD1 matches at 7 bases. The specimen was blood. The origin of this receptor is a woman aged 60-70 years in good health. The CDR3 region is CASSPSGTESYGYTF. CDR3 in DNA: TGTGCCAGCAGTCCATCCGGGACAGAATCTTATGGCTACACCTTC.